A single sample is the source of the 2 T cell receptor beta chains below, sequenced in a study of radiotherapy plus CTLA-4 blockade in lung cancer. Repertoires were generated with immunoSEQ multiplex PCR, while TCRdb's copy carries only in-frame clones and drops some. The data show 90,000 or so clones, about four fifths seen once. This specimen consisted of peripheral blood, obtained from a patient treated with radiotherapy plus ipilimumab. The origin of the receptors is a human donor with non-small cell lung cancer who had stable disease on radiotherapy plus ipilimumab.

V and J are TRBV6-7 and TRBJ1-5; D is possibly TRBD1 (5 bases). TRBV6-7 is known as an ORF, though its function is uncertain. The CDR3 has 14 amino acids. V was cut by 6 bases and J by 5 bases, with 14 bases left in between. CDR3 bases: TGTGCCAGCAGGCAAACGGGGGGGGATCAGCCCCAGCATTTT. It encodes CASRQTGGDQPQHF.

The count of this clone is one. V gene TRBV9 combines with J gene TRBJ2-2, with 8 bases lining up with TRBD1. Germline V gene lookup returns CDR1 SGDLS and CDR2 YYNGEE. This CDR3 spans 15 amino acids. Trimming cost V 3 bases and J 4 bases; bases outside gene matches: 5. CDR3: CASSEADRATGELFF. DNA for the CDR3: TGTGCCAGCAGCGAAGCGGACAGGGCCACCGGGGAGCTGTTTTTT.